The TCR beta chain described here comes from a study of blood T cell repertoires in COVID-19. Whole-study context: Italy, Spain and the United States were the sources of the convalescent and acute COVID-19 samples.

The CDR3 spans 18 residues. J gave up 6 bases and V 7 bases, and 22 bases lay outside the gene matches. Looked up from germline, CDR1 is SGHAT and CDR2 is FQNNGV. Per the authors' pipeline: From reference gene primer amplification, estimates of nucleated cell counts were derived. Sequencing was performed with immunoSEQ multiplex PCR; in TCRdb, only in-frame clones are kept and a portion is missing. The DNA gave D and trimming, while V, J and clone size come from that table. Of approximately 120,000 clones in the sample, less than 85% were seen once. This clone showed up many times. Sequenced material: peripheral blood. The clonotype originates from a woman aged 55-69 years with acute or convalescent COVID-19. The chain links TRBV11-2 to TRBJ2-7; 9 bases are a match to TRBD1. CDR3: CASTPPMRQGGPIGEQYF. CDR3 nucleotide sequence: TGTGCCAGCACCCCTCCTATGCGACAGGGGGGACCTATCGGCGAGCAGTACTTC.